This is a list of T cell receptor beta chains from one sample in a study of OX40 agonist ivuxolimab in advanced cancers. Assay used: immunoSEQ multiplex PCR; TCRdb lists only in-frame clones, some missing. The table shows 50,000 to 65,000 clones, with nearly 95% occurring only once. Specimen: CD4+ or CD8+ T cells sorted from blood, collected in a trial of the OX40 agonist ivuxolimab. Receptor source: an adult with an advanced solid tumor such as melanoma, head and neck, liver or kidney cancer. Each CDR3 is given with its conserved first and last residue. D genes are given only for firm matches. The size entry is marked missing in some rows and otherwise reads once, few, many or a size class.

clone size: once; D gene: TRBD1; J gene: TRBJ2-1; V gene: TRBV28; CDR3 protein: CASEAPGQGPEQFF; CDR3 DNA: TGTGCCAGTGAAGCACCGGGACAGGGGCCTGAGCAGTTCTTC
clone size: few; D gene: TRBD2; J gene: TRBJ2-3; V gene: TRBV5-1; CDR3 protein: CASSLGLAGTSTDTQYF; CDR3 DNA: TGCGCCAGCAGCTTGGGTCTAGCGGGTACTAGCACAGATACGCAGTATTTT
clone size: -; D gene: -; J gene: TRBJ2-5; V gene: TRBV4-1; CDR3 protein: CASSQGGQAGGETQYF; CDR3 DNA: TGCGCCAGCAGCCAAGGAGGACAGGCCGGAGGGGAGACCCAGTACTTC
clone size: -; D gene: -; J gene: TRBJ2-1; V gene: TRBV14; CDR3 protein: CASSQDTATYNEQFF; CDR3 DNA: TGTGCCAGCAGCCAAGATACGGCCACCTACAATGAGCAGTTCTTC
clone size: -; D gene: -; J gene: TRBJ2-3; V gene: TRBV7-8; CDR3 protein: CASSHRGTDSTDTQYF; CDR3 DNA: TGTGCCAGCAGCCACCGCGGGACGGATAGCACAGATACGCAGTATTTT
clone size: once; D gene: TRBD2; J gene: TRBJ2-3; V gene: TRBV7-2; CDR3 protein: CASSFGLAGLRSDTQYF; CDR3 DNA: TGTGCCAGCAGCTTCGGACTAGCGGGCCTCCGTTCGGATACGCAGTATTTT
clone size: -; D gene: TRBD2; J gene: TRBJ2-1; V gene: TRBV19; CDR3 protein: CASNAGGAEQFF; CDR3 DNA: TGTGCCAGTAATGCGGGGGGGGCGGAGCAGTTCTTC
clone size: -; D gene: -; J gene: TRBJ1-1; V gene: TRBV27; CDR3 protein: CASSLSIGPTEAFF; CDR3 DNA: TGTGCCAGCAGTTTATCGATAGGCCCCACTGAAGCTTTCTTT
clone size: -; D gene: TRBD1; J gene: TRBJ2-7; V gene: TRBV7-9; CDR3 protein: CASSPRDRSPREQYF; CDR3 DNA: TGTGCCAGCAGCCCCCGGGACAGGTCTCCCAGAGAGCAGTACTTC
clone size: -; D gene: -; J gene: TRBJ2-7; V gene: TRBV28; CDR3 protein: CASSFRGVSYEQYF; CDR3 DNA: TGTGCCAGCAGTTTTAGGGGGGTCTCCTACGAGCAGTACTTC
clone size: -; D gene: -; J gene: TRBJ2-5; V gene: TRBV6-6; CDR3 protein: CASSYGQGVETQYF; CDR3 DNA: TGTGCCAGCAGTTACGGGCAGGGAGTAGAGACCCAGTACTTC
clone size: once; D gene: TRBD1; J gene: TRBJ1-2; V gene: TRBV30; CDR3 protein: CASDWRTGTIYGYTF; CDR3 DNA: TGTGCCTCCGACTGGAGGACAGGGACCATCTATGGCTACACCTTC
clone size: -; D gene: TRBD1; J gene: TRBJ1-3; V gene: TRBV19; CDR3 protein: CASSGQASGNTIYF; CDR3 DNA: TGTGCCAGTTCGGGACAGGCTTCTGGAAACACCATATATTTT
clone size: -; D gene: -; J gene: TRBJ1-4; V gene: TRBV27; CDR3 protein: CASRALNEKLFF; CDR3 DNA: TGTGCCAGCAGGGCGCTAAATGAAAAACTGTTTTTT
clone size: -; D gene: -; J gene: TRBJ2-7; V gene: TRBV28; CDR3 protein: CASSLKVGGIYEQYF; CDR3 DNA: TGTGCCAGCAGTTTAAAGGTGGGAGGAATCTACGAGCAGTACTTC
clone size: -; D gene: TRBD1; J gene: TRBJ1-4; V gene: TRBV5-1; CDR3 protein: CASSVGQGINEKLFF; CDR3 DNA: TGCGCCAGCAGCGTGGGACAGGGGATTAATGAAAAACTGTTTTTT
clone size: -; D gene: -; J gene: TRBJ2-5; V gene: TRBV7-9; CDR3 protein: CASSQDGSSEGPETQYF; CDR3 DNA: TGTGCCAGCAGCCAAGATGGGAGTAGCGAGGGGCCAGAGACCCAGTACTTC
clone size: -; D gene: -; J gene: TRBJ2-1; V gene: TRBV27; CDR3 protein: CASGSYNEQFF; CDR3 DNA: TGTGCCAGCGGCTCCTACAATGAGCAGTTCTTC
clone size: -; D gene: -; J gene: TRBJ2-3; V gene: TRBV4-1; CDR3 protein: CASSLRERGGTDTQYF; CDR3 DNA: TGCGCCAGCAGTCTCCGGGAGAGGGGTGGCACAGATACGCAGTATTTT
clone size: -; D gene: -; J gene: TRBJ2-7; V gene: TRBV2; CDR3 protein: CASLKAEGLVAYEQYF; CDR3 DNA: TGTGCCAGCCTAAAAGCGGAAGGGCTAGTTGCCTACGAGCAGTACTTC
clone size: -; D gene: -; J gene: TRBJ2-1; V gene: TRBV4-3; CDR3 protein: CASSQHRLGGWSYNEQFF; CDR3 DNA: TGCGCCAGCAGCCAACATAGATTGGGAGGATGGTCCTACAATGAGCAGTTCTTC
clone size: once; D gene: TRBD1; J gene: TRBJ1-1; V gene: TRBV5-1; CDR3 protein: CASSYYGTGNTEAFF; CDR3 DNA: TGCGCCAGCAGCTACTATGGGACAGGGAACACTGAAGCTTTCTTT
clone size: -; D gene: -; J gene: TRBJ2-1; V gene: TRBV4-2; CDR3 protein: CASSQAGRLSNNEQFF; CDR3 DNA: TGTGCCAGCAGCCAAGCTGGACGGCTGTCGAACAATGAGCAGTTCTTC
clone size: -; D gene: -; J gene: TRBJ1-1; V gene: TRBV27; CDR3 protein: CASSLTPRGTEAFF; CDR3 DNA: TGTGCCAGCAGTTTGACCCCCCGTGGCACTGAAGCTTTCTTT
clone size: -; D gene: -; J gene: TRBJ1-2; V gene: TRBV27; CDR3 protein: CATRGARAIEGYTF; CDR3 DNA: TGTGCCACCAGGGGCGCCAGGGCGATTGAAGGCTACACCTTC
clone size: -; D gene: -; J gene: TRBJ2-2; V gene: TRBV13; CDR3 protein: CASSRVTGELFF; CDR3 DNA: TGTGCCAGCAGCCGAGTAACCGGGGAGCTGTTTTTT
clone size: -; D gene: -; J gene: TRBJ1-5; V gene: TRBV5-6; CDR3 protein: CASSGQGLQPQHF; CDR3 DNA: TGTGCCAGCAGCGGGCAGGGACTTCAGCCCCAGCATTTT
clone size: -; D gene: -; J gene: TRBJ2-3; V gene: TRBV10-1; CDR3 protein: CASSPRGLDTQYF; CDR3 DNA: TGCGCCAGCAGTCCCCGGGGACTCGATACGCAGTATTTT
clone size: once; D gene: -; J gene: TRBJ2-7; V gene: TRBV7-8; CDR3 protein: CASSQISDPWWEQYF; CDR3 DNA: TGTGCCAGCTCCCAAATATCGGACCCATGGTGGGAGCAGTACTTC
clone size: -; D gene: -; J gene: TRBJ2-7; V gene: TRBV11-2; CDR3 protein: CASSFDVGSYEQYF; CDR3 DNA: TGTGCCAGCAGCTTCGACGTAGGCTCCTACGAGCAGTACTTC
clone size: -; D gene: TRBD1; J gene: TRBJ1-2; V gene: TRBV30; CDR3 protein: CAWSGRDSLFYGYTF; CDR3 DNA: TGTGCCTGGAGTGGCCGGGACAGTCTTTTCTATGGCTACACCTTC
clone size: -; D gene: -; J gene: TRBJ2-7; V gene: TRBV2; CDR3 protein: CASSENEQYF; CDR3 DNA: TGTGCCAGCAGTGAAAACGAGCAGTACTTC
clone size: -; D gene: TRBD2; J gene: TRBJ2-3; V gene: TRBV9; CDR3 protein: CASSVSAGGLLTDTQYF; CDR3 DNA: TGTGCCAGCAGCGTCTCAGCGGGAGGCCTTCTCACAGATACGCAGTATTTT
clone size: -; D gene: -; J gene: TRBJ2-7; V gene: TRBV27; CDR3 protein: CASRQGSFYEQYF; CDR3 DNA: TGTGCCAGCAGACAAGGGTCGTTCTACGAGCAGTACTTC
clone size: -; D gene: TRBD2; J gene: TRBJ2-3; V gene: TRBV27; CDR3 protein: CASSLRTSDTDTQYF; CDR3 DNA: TGTGCCAGCAGTTTACGGACTAGCGACACAGATACGCAGTATTTT
clone size: -; D gene: -; J gene: TRBJ2-5; V gene: TRBV19; CDR3 protein: CATATKQGFETQYF; CDR3 DNA: TGTGCCACCGCCACCAAGCAGGGTTTCGAGACCCAGTACTTC
clone size: -; D gene: -; J gene: TRBJ2-7; V gene: TRBV15; CDR3 protein: CATSSDSEQYF; CDR3 DNA: TGTGCCACCAGCAGTGACAGCGAGCAGTACTTC
clone size: -; D gene: TRBD1; J gene: TRBJ2-7; V gene: TRBV9; CDR3 protein: CASSRQGAGEQYF; CDR3 DNA: TGTGCCAGCAGCAGACAGGGGGCCGGCGAGCAGTACTTC
clone size: medium-sized; D gene: TRBD1; J gene: TRBJ2-3; V gene: TRBV7-8; CDR3 protein: CASSRSGQIYTQYF; CDR3 DNA: TGTGCCAGCAGCCGCTCGGGACAGATCTATACGCAGTATTTT
clone size: -; D gene: TRBD1; J gene: TRBJ2-1; V gene: TRBV19; CDR3 protein: CAIGQGGYNEQFF; CDR3 DNA: TGTGCCATAGGACAGGGCGGCTACAATGAGCAGTTCTTC